The next 21 T cell receptor beta chains were all read from a single sample in a study of cytomegalovirus exposure and HLA in healthy donors. The PCR contained 60 Vbeta and 13 Jbeta primers. The assay was immunoSEQ multiplex PCR, and TCRdb's table has in-frame clones only and misses some. In the table there are 100,000 to 150,000 clones, roughly 88% of which are singletons. The specimen sequenced was PBMCs. The origin of the receptors is a man aged 50-60 years in good health and CMV-seronegative.

The CDR3 loop reads CASSLTPPSSGANVLTF. The CDR3 DNA follows: TGTGCCAGCTCACTCACCCCCCCGAGCTCTGGGGCCAACGTCCTGACTTTC. This rearrangement joins TRBV18 to TRBJ2-6, with D unclear. V was shortened by 4 bases and J by 0 bases, with 13 bases between the two germline ends. The CDR3 loop spans 17 amino acids. The germline V gene has CDR1 KGHSH and CDR2 LQKENI.

This chain joins TRBV11-3 and TRBJ2-7; no clear D. V was trimmed by 1 base and J by 1 base, leaving 8 bases between them. Germline V gene data show CDR1 as SGHNT and CDR2 as YENEEA. The CDR3 has 14 residues. CDR3 DNA sequence: TGTGCCAGCAGCTTAGGCCAGGCGTCCTACGAGCAGTACTTC. Translation: CASSLGQASYEQYF.

For the CDR3, the DNA is TGCGCCAGCAGCTACCGGACAGACACCGGGGAGCTGTTTTTT. Protein: CASSYRTDTGELFF. The chain carries TRBV5-1 and TRBJ2-2, with TRBD1 as a possible D gene (6 bases). Germline CDR1 is SGHRS and CDR2 is YFSETQ. This CDR3 region has 14 residues. The germline V and J ends were trimmed by 3 bases and 3 bases, with 9 bases remaining between them.

The V call is TRBV7-8, the J call TRBJ1-4; 9 nucleotides match TRBD1. The CDR3 contains 14 residues. Germline trimming cut 5 bases from V and 8 bases from J; bases unmatched to any gene: 6. Germline lookup yields CDR1 SGHVS and CDR2 FQNEAQ. This CDR3 is CASSTTGGKEKLFF. In nucleotides, the CDR3 is TGTGCCAGCAGCACGACAGGGGGTAAAGAAAAACTGTTTTTT.

The chain carries TRBV5-4 and TRBJ2-2; D is unresolved. The V gene lost 0 bases and the J gene lost 1 base, with 4 bases spanning the gap. This CDR3 has 14 amino acids. Germline V CDR1 and CDR2: SGHNT, YYREEE (reference sequence). CDR3 coding DNA: TGTGCCAGCAGCTTGGCTCGGAACACCGGGGAGCTGTTTTTT. This sequence encodes CASSLARNTGELFF.

CDR3 DNA: TGTGCCAGCCGTAAGAACACAGGGGGCGCGAACACCGGGGAGCTGTTTTTT. Translating it yields CASRKNTGGANTGELFF. V and J are TRBV5-4 and TRBJ2-2; 9 bases agree with TRBD1. This CDR3 region has 17 residues. The ends lost 7 bases at V and 0 bases at J; junction bases unmatched: 10. Germline V CDR1 and CDR2: SGHNT, YYREEE (reference sequence).

This chain connects TRBV5-1 to TRBJ1-2, with D perhaps matching TRBD1 (5 bases). Trimming removed 4 bases from V and 2 bases from J, with 15 bases in between. Germline CDR1 SGHRS, CDR2 YFSETQ. The CDR3 extends over 15 amino acids. For the CDR3, the DNA is TGCGCCAGCAGCCCGGGCAGTTGGGGCAACTATGGCTACACCTTC. Protein: CASSPGSWGNYGYTF.

The gene calls are TRBV4-1 and TRBJ1-1, with D possibly being TRBD1 (5 bases). The germline V gene encodes CDR1 MGHRA and CDR2 YSYEKL. The V end was cut by 8 bases, the J end by 3 bases, with 22 bases between. This CDR3 has 16 residues. The CDR3 DNA follows: TGCGCCAGCCGCCGGGCATTCGCGGCGGGGGACACTGAAGCTTTCTTT. Amino acid sequence: CASRRAFAAGDTEAFF.

This chain joins TRBV27 and TRBJ1-4; D may be TRBD1 (6 bases). CDR3 length: 16 amino acids. Germline lookup yields CDR1 MNHEY and CDR2 SMNVEV (reference sequence). Trimming took off 4 bases at V and 0 bases at J, with 12 bases between the two ends. The CDR3 nucleotides are TGTGCCAGCAGTTCCGGCAGGGGTGCAACTAATGAAAAACTGTTTTTT. Encoded protein: CASSSGRGATNEKLFF.

CDR3 bases: TGTGCCAGCAGCTTAGCGAGGGAGACCCAGTACTTC. Translating gives CASSLARETQYF. V gene TRBV11-2 combines with J gene TRBJ2-5, with D unresolved. The CDR3 is 12 residues long. Trimming shortened V by 1 base and J by 5 bases, and 5 bases separated the two germline ends. Looked up from germline, CDR1 is SGHAT and CDR2 is FQNNGV. The whole variable domain, remainder taken from reference TRBV11-2 and TRBJ2-5, is EAGVAQSPRYKIIEKRQSVAFWCNPISGHATLYWYQQILGQGPKLLIQFQNNGVVDDSQLPKDRFSAERLKGVDSTLKIQPAKLEDSAVYLCASSLARETQYFGPGTRLLVL.

The rearrangement links TRBV5-6 to TRBJ2-3; 8 nucleotides match TRBD1. In germline, CDR1 is SGHDT, CDR2 YYEEEE. Trimming took 3 bases from V and 4 from J; bases not matched to a gene: 10. CDR3 length: 16 residues. The CDR3 bases are TGTGCCAGCAGCTGGGAGGCAGGGGGCTATGCAGATACGCAGTATTTT. This gives the protein CASSWEAGGYADTQYF.

This clone turned up a few times. V usage is TRBV2 and J usage is TRBJ2-2, with 9 bases aligning to TRBD1. The DNA end is more similar to TRBJ1-3, so the J call may be wrong. There are 14 residues in the CDR3. Germline V gene sequence: CDR1 SNHLY, CDR2 FYNNEI. This CDR3 reads CASSWTGDGNTIYF. DNA of the CDR3: TGTGCCAGCAGTTGGACAGGGGACGGAAACACCATATATTTT.

The J gene is TRBJ1-1, the V gene TRBV7-9; 8 nucleotides align to TRBD1. The CDR3 extends over 13 amino acids. Germline lookup yields CDR1 SEHNR and CDR2 FQNEAQ (reference sequence). Losses at the gene ends were 7 bases for V and 5 bases for J; bases not matched to a gene: 6. In DNA form, the CDR3 reads TGTGCCAGCACCCTGACAGGGGAAACTGAAGCTTTCTTT. Protein: CASTLTGETEAFF.

The rearrangement links TRBV5-1 to TRBJ1-1, with 9 bases fitting TRBD1. The CDR3 totals 14 residues. CDR1 and CDR2 (germline): SGHRS, YFSETQ. The junction had 4 bases not matched to a gene; V was cut back by 2 bases and J by 5 bases. The CDR3 here is CASSFGQGWTEAFF. Written as DNA, the CDR3 is TGCGCCAGCAGCTTCGGACAGGGGTGGACTGAAGCTTTCTTT.

DNA of the CDR3: TGTGCCAGTAGCCTACGGGACAGGGTTGGTGGCTACACCTTC. It yields the protein CASSLRDRVGGYTF. The rearrangement links TRBV19 to TRBJ1-2; 9 bases align to TRBD1. V was clipped by 6 bases and J by 7 bases; unmatched bases: 9. Germline values: CDR1 LNHDA, CDR2 SQIVND (reference sequence). CDR3 length: 14 amino acids.

The V call is TRBV2, the J call TRBJ1-2; D is unresolved. Trimming stripped 7 bases from V and 1 base from J, with 13 bases between. CDR3 length: 14 amino acids. The germline V gene has CDR1 SNHLY and CDR2 FYNNEI. The CDR3 DNA reads as TGTGCCAGCACCCCCCAGCGTGGTAACTATGGCTACACCTTC. The encoded protein is CASTPQRGNYGYTF.

V usage is TRBV6-5 and J usage is TRBJ2-1; TRBD1 matches 10 bases. The length of the CDR3 is 15 residues. Germline CDR1 is MNHEY and CDR2 is SVGAGI. The V segment lost 2 bases and the J segment 8 bases; nucleotides outside the gene matches: 6. The CDR3 bases are TGTGCCAGCAGTTACGGTGGGACAGGGGAACATGAGCAGTTCTTC. This translates into CASSYGGTGEHEQFF.

This rearrangement joins TRBV19 to TRBJ2-6; 7 nucleotides agree with TRBD2. With V trimmed by 3 bases and J by 0 bases, 5 bases remained unmatched. CDR3 length: 17 residues. Germline assignment: CDR1 LNHDA and CDR2 SQIVND (reference sequence). The CDR3 region is CASSIAGGNSGANVLTF. CDR3 in DNA: TGTGCCAGTAGTATCGCCGGGGGGAACTCTGGGGCCAACGTCCTGACTTTC.

This clone appeared a few times. This sequence joins TRBV6-5 and TRBJ2-3; maybe TRBD2 (5 bases). CDR1 and CDR2 from the germline V gene are MNHEY and SVGAGI. This CDR3 spans 15 amino acids. V was trimmed by 5 bases and J by 0 bases, leaving 12 bases between them. The CDR3, as DNA: TGTGCCAGCAGTCGAAACCCGGGAAGCACAGATACGCAGTATTTT. The encoded protein is CASSRNPGSTDTQYF.

CDR3 protein: CASSFVNTGELFF. CDR3 nucleotides: TGTGCCAGCAGCTTCGTCAACACCGGGGAGCTGTTTTTT. The chain links TRBV11-1 to TRBJ2-2; D gene unclear. This CDR3 region has 13 residues. Deletions cut 3 bases from V and 2 bases from J, with 4 bases between. Germline CDR1 SGHAT, CDR2 FQDESV (reference sequence).

V is TRBV5-5 and J is TRBJ1-1; unclear D gene. CDR3 length equals 15 residues. The ends were cut back, 4 bases at V and 4 bases at J, with 17 bases in the middle. Germline CDR1 reads SGHKS; CDR2 reads YYEKEE (reference sequence). The CDR3 bases are TGTGCCAGCAGCCCTACCTGGAGGGATCGCACTGAAGCTTTCTTT. Amino acid sequence: CASSPTWRDRTEAFF.